This is a list of T cell receptor beta chains from one sample in a study of shared clonotypes between healthy human individuals. Using immunoSEQ multiplex PCR, the repertoire was profiled, and TCRdb retains in-frame clones only, with some absent. The table records some 2.1 million clones, about 94% of them present only once. Sequencing input: naive CD8+ T cells sorted from blood. Receptors originate from a man aged 18-30 years in good health. Both conserved end residues are part of each CDR3. The D gene is left open where the match is weak. For some rows the clone size is stated as once, few or many, or as a class when expanded; others skip it.

TRBJ2-1,TRBD1,NA,TRBV9,CASSTQGNTDNEQFF,TGTGCCAGCAGCACACAGGGGAATACAGACAATGAGCAGTTCTTC
TRBJ2-5,TRBD2,NA,TRBV7-9,CASSPLFDERGLQETQYF,TGTGCCAGCAGTCCTCTATTCGACGAGCGGGGATTACAAGAGACCCAGTACTTC
TRBJ1-3,NA,NA,TRBV27,CASRQTASSGNTIYF,TGTGCCAGCAGGCAGACTGCGAGCTCTGGAAACACCATATATTTT
TRBJ2-3,NA,NA,TRBV7-8,CASSLVVGGGDTQYF,TGTGCCAGCAGCTTAGTAGTGGGAGGGGGGGATACGCAGTATTTT
TRBJ2-7,TRBD1,NA,TRBV27,CASSLLGPGQGSYEQYF,TGTGCCAGCAGTCTTTTGGGTCCGGGACAGGGGTCCTACGAGCAGTACTTC
TRBJ1-6,NA,NA,TRBV28,CASSLAGPLHF,TGTGCCAGCAGTTTGGCTGGCCCCCTCCACTTT
TRBJ1-1,NA,NA,TRBV5-1,CASSLGEGNTEAFF,TGCGCCAGCAGCTTGGGGGAGGGGAACACTGAAGCTTTCTTT
TRBJ2-7,NA,NA,TRBV21-1,CASGGGGAKNEQYF,TGTGCCAGCGGCGGGGGGGGCGCAAAAAACGAGCAGTACTTC
TRBJ1-3,NA,NA,TRBV28,CASSPPPGLGGNTIYF,TGTGCCAGCAGTCCCCCTCCGGGGTTGGGAGGAAACACCATATATTTT
TRBJ2-2,TRBD2,NA,TRBV6-5,CASSYGSGGPPGELFF,TGTGCCAGCAGTTACGGGTCGGGAGGGCCCCCCGGGGAGCTGTTTTTT
TRBJ2-7,TRBD1,once,TRBV5-1,CASSVSPGQGSYEQYF,TGCGCCAGCAGCGTTTCACCGGGACAGGGGTCCTACGAGCAGTACTTC
TRBJ2-7,NA,NA,TRBV1,CTSSQIDYEQYF,TGCACCAGCAGCCAGATAGACTACGAGCAGTACTTC
TRBJ1-6,NA,NA,TRBV4-3,CASGSTPSDSPLHF,TGCGCCAGCGGAAGTACTCCCTCCGATTCACCCCTCCACTTT
TRBJ2-1,NA,NA,TRBV6-5,CASSYSIGESYNEQFF,TGTGCCAGCAGTTACTCGATTGGGGAATCCTACAATGAGCAGTTCTTC
TRBJ2-1,NA,NA,TRBV9,CASSSGGSSYNEQFF,TGTGCCAGCAGCTCCGGGGGTAGCTCCTACAATGAGCAGTTCTTC
TRBJ1-1,NA,NA,TRBV15,CATGAWNTEAFF,TGTGCCACCGGGGCGTGGAACACTGAAGCTTTCTTT
TRBJ2-1,TRBD2,NA,TRBV27,CASTSAGVRDEQFF,TGTGCCAGCACCTCAGCGGGAGTCCGGGATGAGCAGTTCTTC
TRBJ2-7,NA,NA,TRBV4-1,CASSQDSEQYF,TGCGCCAGCAGCCAAGATAGCGAGCAGTACTTC
TRBJ1-5,TRBD1,NA,TRBV12-5,CASGPDGGGRSNQPQHF,TGTGCTAGTGGCCCGGATGGAGGGGGCAGGAGCAATCAGCCCCAGCATTTT
TRBJ2-1,TRBD2,NA,TRBV5-6,CASSFLPSGGRNEQFF,TGTGCCAGCAGCTTCCTCCCTTCGGGAGGGAGGAATGAGCAGTTCTTC
TRBJ1-4,NA,NA,TRBV28,CASSRLVNEKLFF,TGTGCCAGCAGTCGATTGGTAAATGAAAAACTGTTTTTT
TRBJ1-2,NA,NA,TRBV9,CASSTVSGAGYTF,TGTGCCAGCAGCACGGTCTCCGGGGCTGGCTACACCTTC
TRBJ2-7,NA,NA,TRBV5-6,CASSLVGAREQYF,TGTGCCAGCAGCTTGGTGGGGGCACGCGAGCAGTACTTC
TRBJ2-5,TRBD2,NA,TRBV6-1,CASSVWSGGVETQYF,TGTGCCAGCAGTGTATGGAGCGGGGGGGTGGAGACCCAGTACTTC
TRBJ2-5,NA,NA,TRBV11-2,CASSLEAGGPTETQYF,TGTGCCAGCAGCTTAGAGGCAGGTGGTCCCACGGAGACCCAGTACTTC
TRBJ2-1,TRBD2,NA,TRBV6-4,CARGRTSGRNNEQFF,TGTGCCAGGGGAAGGACTAGCGGGAGGAACAATGAGCAGTTCTTC
TRBJ1-1,NA,NA,TRBV28,CASSLAAGEGTEAFF,TGTGCCAGCAGTTTAGCGGCAGGGGAGGGCACTGAAGCTTTCTTT
TRBJ2-7,TRBD1,NA,TRBV7-9,CASSPGTAEAYEQYF,TGTGCCAGCAGTCCCGGGACAGCGGAGGCCTACGAGCAGTACTTC
TRBJ1-1,TRBD1,NA,TRBV4-3,CASSQDYDRQGPGTEAFF,TGCGCCAGCAGCCAAGACTATGACCGACAGGGGCCGGGCACTGAAGCTTTCTTT
TRBJ2-7,TRBD2,NA,TRBV28,CASSPRLAEYEQYF,TGTGCCAGCAGTCCCAGACTAGCAGAGTACGAGCAGTACTTC
TRBJ2-7,NA,NA,TRBV7-8,CASSSMTSGEQYF,TGTGCCAGCAGCTCAATGACAAGCGGAGAGCAGTACTTC
TRBJ1-1,NA,NA,TRBV27,CASSLVSPEMNTEAFF,TGTGCCAGCAGTTTAGTCTCGCCCGAAATGAACACTGAAGCTTTCTTT
TRBJ1-2,NA,NA,TRBV13,CASSSREGPNYGYTF,TGTGCCAGCAGCTCCCGGGAGGGACCTAACTATGGCTACACCTTC
TRBJ1-1,TRBD1,NA,TRBV4-1,CASSQDPLGTGGGGTEAFF,TGCGCCAGCAGCCAAGATCCCCTCGGGACAGGGGGCGGAGGCACTGAAGCTTTCTTT
TRBJ2-5,TRBD2,NA,TRBV27,CASSPIGVAGGSGTQYF,TGTGCCAGCAGTCCCATTGGGGTAGCGGGGGGCTCGGGGACCCAGTACTTC